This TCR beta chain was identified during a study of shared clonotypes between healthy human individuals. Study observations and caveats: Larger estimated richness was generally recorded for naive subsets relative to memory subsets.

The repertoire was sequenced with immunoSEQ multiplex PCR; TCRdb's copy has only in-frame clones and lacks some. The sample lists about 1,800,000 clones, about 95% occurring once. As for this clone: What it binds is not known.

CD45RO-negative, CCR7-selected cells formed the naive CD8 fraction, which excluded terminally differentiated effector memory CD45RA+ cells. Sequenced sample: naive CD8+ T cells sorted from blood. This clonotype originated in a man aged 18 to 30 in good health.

The CDR3 protein is CASSLGQYGETQYF. The CDR3 nucleotides are TGTGCCAGCAGCTTAGGACAGTACGGAGAGACCCAGTACTTC. The chain employs TRBV7-9 and TRBJ2-5; D may be TRBD1 (5 bases). This CDR3 comprises 14 residues. V was trimmed by 1 base and J by 4 bases, leaving 10 bases between them. CDR1 and CDR2 (germline): SEHNR, FQNEAQ (reference sequence).